The present entry profiles one TCR beta chain with its context. Antigen: not known. The data belong to a study of CD8 T cells in Susac syndrome. General study results and limits: The authors acknowledged that their TCR sequencing and HLA analysis involved a relatively small number of individuals.

V lost 5 bases and J 3 bases, leaving 13 bases between the germline ends. The germline CDR1 and CDR2 sequences are SGHTA and FQGNSA. This CDR3 spans 15 amino acids. Random hexamers served to reverse transcribe roughly 0.45 to 1 ug RNA. It was immunoSEQ multiplex PCR that amplified TCR beta CDR3 across 54 Vbeta and 13 Jbeta. TCRdb reprocessed the immunoSEQ multiplex PCR reads with MiXCR, giving one entry per CDR3 protein. The table includes approximately 120,000 distinct CDR3 sequences, around 96% detected once. The J gene is TRBJ1-4, the V gene TRBV7-2, with D hard to call. The TCR originated in a human donor in good health. Sequenced: CD4+ T cells from PBMCs. The chain's CDR3 is CASSQFPRANEKLFF. The CDR3 bases are TGTGCCAGCAGCCAGTTTCCGAGGGCTAATGAAAAACTGTTTTTT. Full variable domain (remainder filled in from reference TRBV7-2 and TRBJ1-4): GAGVSQSPSNKVTEKGKDVELRCDPISGHTALYWYRQSLGQGLEFLIYFQGNSAPDKSGLPSDRFSAERTGGSVSTLTIQRTQQEDSAVYLCASSQFPRANEKLFFGSGTQLSVL.